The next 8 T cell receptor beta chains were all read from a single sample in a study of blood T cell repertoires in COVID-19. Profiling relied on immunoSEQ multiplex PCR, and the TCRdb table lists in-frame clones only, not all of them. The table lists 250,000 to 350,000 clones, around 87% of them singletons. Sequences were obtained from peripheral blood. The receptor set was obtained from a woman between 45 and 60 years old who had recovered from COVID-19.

As DNA, the CDR3 is TGTGCCAGCAGCCCTAATACAGTAAACACTGAAGCTTTCTTT. Amino acid sequence: CASSPNTVNTEAFF. The V call is TRBV9, the J call TRBJ1-1, with D uncertain. The V end was cut by 4 bases, the J end by 2 bases, with 12 bases between. The CDR3 is 14 amino acids. Per the germline V gene, CDR1 is SGDLS and CDR2 is YYNGEE.

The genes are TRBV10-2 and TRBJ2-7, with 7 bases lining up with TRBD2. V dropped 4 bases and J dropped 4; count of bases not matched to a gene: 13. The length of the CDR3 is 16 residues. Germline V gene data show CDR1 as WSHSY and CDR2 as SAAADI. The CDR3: CASSGLAESNRYEQYF. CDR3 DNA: TGCGCCAGCAGTGGGCTAGCGGAATCCAACCGTTACGAGCAGTACTTC.

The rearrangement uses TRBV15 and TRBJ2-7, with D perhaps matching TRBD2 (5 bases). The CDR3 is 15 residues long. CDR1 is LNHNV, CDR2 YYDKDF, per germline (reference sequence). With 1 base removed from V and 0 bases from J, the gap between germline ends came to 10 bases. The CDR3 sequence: CATSRVRSGSYEQYF. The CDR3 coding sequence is TGTGCCACCAGCAGAGTAAGGAGCGGCTCCTACGAGCAGTACTTC.

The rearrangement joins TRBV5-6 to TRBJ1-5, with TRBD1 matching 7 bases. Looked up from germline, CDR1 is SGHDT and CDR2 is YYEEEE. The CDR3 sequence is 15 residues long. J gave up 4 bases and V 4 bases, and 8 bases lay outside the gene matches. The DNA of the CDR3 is TGTGCCAGCAGCCTCTATGACAGGGCGAATCAGCCCCAGCATTTT. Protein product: CASSLYDRANQPQHF. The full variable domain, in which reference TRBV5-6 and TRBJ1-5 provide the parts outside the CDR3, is DAGVTQSPTHLIKTRGQQVTLRCSPKSGHDTVSWYQQALGQGPQFIFQYYEEEERQRGNFPDRFSGHQFPNYSSELNVNALLLGDSALYLCASSLYDRANQPQHFGDGTRLSIL.

CDR3 nucleotide sequence: TGTGCCAGCAGTTTGAGGGACAGGAATTCACCCCTCCACTTT. Its protein is CASSLRDRNSPLHF. This sequence joins TRBV27 and TRBJ1-6, with 8 bases lining up with TRBD1. Germline V gene sequence: CDR1 MNHEY, CDR2 SMNVEV (reference sequence). V lost 3 bases to trimming and J lost 7 bases; unmatched junction nucleotides: 2. This CDR3 region has 14 residues.

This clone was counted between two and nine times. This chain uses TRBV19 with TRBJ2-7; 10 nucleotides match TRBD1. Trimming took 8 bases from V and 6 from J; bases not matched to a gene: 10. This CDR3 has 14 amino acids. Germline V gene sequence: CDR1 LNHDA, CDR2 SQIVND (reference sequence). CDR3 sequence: CASERRQGAGEQYF. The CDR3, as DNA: TGTGCCAGTGAAAGGAGACAGGGGGCAGGCGAGCAGTACTTC.

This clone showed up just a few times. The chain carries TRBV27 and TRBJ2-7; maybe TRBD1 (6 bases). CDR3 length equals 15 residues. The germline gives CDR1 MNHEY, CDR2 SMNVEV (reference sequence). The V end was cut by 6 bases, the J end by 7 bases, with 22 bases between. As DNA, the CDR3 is TGTGCCAGCAGCCCGAGGGGGACACCTGGGTGGGAGCAGTACTTC. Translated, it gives CASSPRGTPGWEQYF.

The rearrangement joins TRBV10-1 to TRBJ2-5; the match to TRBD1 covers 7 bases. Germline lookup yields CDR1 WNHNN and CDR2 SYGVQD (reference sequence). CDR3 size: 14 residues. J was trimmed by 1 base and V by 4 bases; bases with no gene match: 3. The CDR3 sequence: CASSGQGTQETQYF. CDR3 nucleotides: TGCGCCAGCAGTGGACAGGGAACCCAAGAGACCCAGTACTTC.